This entry features one TCR beta chain sequence. Its antigen is currently unknown. This sample is drawn from a study of siplizumab effects on memory and regulatory T cells. Notes on the study in general: A naive or memory phenotype could not be assigned to roughly 80-96% of the proliferating CD4+ or CD8+ clones. Naive T cells were seemingly more diverse than memory cells, and major contributions to the alloresponse seemed to be made by them.

The study assayed 90,000 to 100,000 TCR templates per sample. Sequencing was performed with immunoSEQ multiplex PCR; in TCRdb, only in-frame clones are kept and a portion is missing. Here the sample spans tens of thousands of clones, about 89% being singletons. The CDR3 contains 15 residues. Germline V gene data show CDR1 as MRHNA and CDR2 as SNTAGT. The V and J ends lost 6 bases and 1 base, in that order; junction bases with no gene match: 6. V usage is TRBV6-4 and J usage is TRBJ2-3; 8 bases are a match to TRBD1. Sequenced sample: CD8+ T cells sorted from blood. This clonotype was obtained from a human donor in good health. The CDR3 nucleotides read TGTGCCAGCAGGAGAGACAGGGGCGGCACAGATACGCAGTATTTT. Translating gives CASRRDRGGTDTQYF.